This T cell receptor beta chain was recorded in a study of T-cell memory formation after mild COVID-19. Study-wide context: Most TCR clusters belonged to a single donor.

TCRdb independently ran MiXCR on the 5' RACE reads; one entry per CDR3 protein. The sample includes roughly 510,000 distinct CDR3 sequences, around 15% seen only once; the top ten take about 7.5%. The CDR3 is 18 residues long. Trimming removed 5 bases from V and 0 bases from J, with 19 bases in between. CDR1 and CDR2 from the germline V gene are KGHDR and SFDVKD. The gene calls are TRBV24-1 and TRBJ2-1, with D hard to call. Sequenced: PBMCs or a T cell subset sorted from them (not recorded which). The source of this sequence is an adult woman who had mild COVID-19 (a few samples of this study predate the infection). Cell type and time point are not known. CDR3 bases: TGTGCCACCAGTGGATCGTCCCCTCGGTTGAGCTCCTACAATGAGCAGTTCTTC. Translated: CATSGSSPRLSSYNEQFF.